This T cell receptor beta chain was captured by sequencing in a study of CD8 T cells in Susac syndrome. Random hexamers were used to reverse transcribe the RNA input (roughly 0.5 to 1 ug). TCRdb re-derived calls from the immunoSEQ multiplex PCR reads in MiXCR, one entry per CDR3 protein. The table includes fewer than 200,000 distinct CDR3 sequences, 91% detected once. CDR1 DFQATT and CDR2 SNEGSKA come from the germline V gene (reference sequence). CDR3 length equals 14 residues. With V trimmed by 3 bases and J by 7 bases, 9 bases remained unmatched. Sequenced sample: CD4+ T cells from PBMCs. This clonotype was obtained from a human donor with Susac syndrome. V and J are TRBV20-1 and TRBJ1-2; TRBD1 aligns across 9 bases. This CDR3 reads CSARPDRGPIGYTF. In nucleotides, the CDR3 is TGCAGTGCTAGGCCGGACAGGGGACCTATTGGCTACACCTTC.